Listed below are T cell receptor beta chains from one sample, sequenced in a study of cytomegalovirus exposure and HLA in healthy donors. The table came from immunoSEQ multiplex PCR; TCRdb's copy has only in-frame clones and leaves some out. The table records 110,000 or so clones, 70% to 80% of them present only once. The sequencing input was PBMCs. The receptors were gathered from a human donor in good health. Both conserved end residues are part of each CDR3. The order of the fields is J gene, clone size, V gene, D gene, CDR3 DNA, CDR3 protein. A D gene is named only where the DNA matches it firmly. Clone size, where shown, is once, few, many, or a class for clones that have expanded.

J: TRBJ1-4
size: .
V: TRBV5-1
D: .
DNA: TGCGCCAGCAGCTTGGCCGGTGGTTATACTGAAAAACTGTTTTTT
CDR3: CASSLAGGYTEKLFF

J: TRBJ2-7
size: .
V: TRBV7-2
D: .
DNA: TGTGCCAGCAGCTTAGGGTTACGAGGGATTGGCGAGCAGTACTTC
CDR3: CASSLGLRGIGEQYF

J: TRBJ2-7
size: .
V: TRBV29-1
D: .
DNA: TGCAGCGTTTCGACAGGCCCCTACGAGCAGTACTTC
CDR3: CSVSTGPYEQYF

J: TRBJ2-7
size: .
V: TRBV28
D: .
DNA: TGTGCCAGCCGGCCGGAGCTCATTTTGGGTGAGCAGTACTTC
CDR3: CASRPELILGEQYF

J: TRBJ1-5
size: .
V: TRBV4-1
D: .
DNA: TGCGCCAGCAGCCAAGATGCCTGGGGGGACCAGCCCCAGCATTTT
CDR3: CASSQDAWGDQPQHF

J: TRBJ1-4
size: .
V: TRBV28
D: .
DNA: TGTGCCAGCAGTTTACGAAGGGGTTACAGGGTAGGCGAAAAACTGTTTTTT
CDR3: CASSLRRGYRVGEKLFF

J: TRBJ2-1
size: .
V: TRBV9
D: TRBD1
DNA: TGTGCCAGCAGCCTCGGACAGGGGAACAATGAGCAGTTCTTC
CDR3: CASSLGQGNNEQFF

J: TRBJ2-5
size: .
V: TRBV19
D: TRBD1
DNA: TGTGCCACTAACGACAGGGCGGGTGGAGAGACCCAGTACTTC
CDR3: CATNDRAGGETQYF

J: TRBJ2-1
size: .
V: TRBV7-9
D: TRBD2
DNA: TGTGCCAGCAGCTTTCCGCTAGCGGGAGACTATGAGCAGTTCTTC
CDR3: CASSFPLAGDYEQFF

J: TRBJ1-2
size: .
V: TRBV10-3
D: .
DNA: TGTGCCATCAGACAGGATGGCTACACCTTC
CDR3: CAIRQDGYTF

J: TRBJ2-6
size: .
V: TRBV2
D: .
DNA: TGTGCCAGCAGTGTTCAGAAGGGGCCTGGGGCCAACGTCCTGACTTTC
CDR3: CASSVQKGPGANVLTF

J: TRBJ2-1
size: .
V: TRBV7-9
D: TRBD2
DNA: TGTGCCAGCAGCTTTTATACTAGCGGGAGAAGAAAGAATGAGCAGTTCTTC
CDR3: CASSFYTSGRRKNEQFF

J: TRBJ1-5
size: .
V: TRBV6-6
D: .
DNA: TGTGCCAGTAAGGACAGATATAGCAATCAGCCCCAGCATTTT
CDR3: CASKDRYSNQPQHF

J: TRBJ1-6
size: .
V: TRBV7-2
D: .
DNA: TGTGCCAGCAAGGTCGGGGGTAATAATTCACCCCTCCACTTT
CDR3: CASKVGGNNSPLHF

J: TRBJ1-5
size: .
V: TRBV19
D: TRBD1
DNA: TGTGCCAGTAGTCCGGGGACAGGATTCGGGGAGCAGCCCCAGCATTTT
CDR3: CASSPGTGFGEQPQHF

J: TRBJ2-1
size: few
V: TRBV4-1
D: TRBD1
DNA: TGCGCCAGCAGCCCGGGACAGGGAAATGAGCAGTTCTTC
CDR3: CASSPGQGNEQFF

J: TRBJ1-3
size: .
V: TRBV6-5
D: .
DNA: TGTGCCAGCTCCCAAGGGAGCTACGGAAACACCATATATTTT
CDR3: CASSQGSYGNTIYF

J: TRBJ1-1
size: .
V: TRBV2
D: TRBD1
DNA: TGTGCCAGCAGTTCCAGAGCGCGACAGGGACCTTTCTTT
CDR3: CASSSRARQGPFF

J: TRBJ2-1
size: .
V: TRBV29-1
D: .
DNA: TGCAGCGTGACTTACAATGAGCAGTTCTTC
CDR3: CSVTYNEQFF

J: TRBJ2-1
size: .
V: TRBV9
D: TRBD2
DNA: TGTGCCAGCAGCGTAGTACCCGTAGCGGGGGGGAACAATGAGCAGTTCTTC
CDR3: CASSVVPVAGGNNEQFF

J: TRBJ2-7
size: .
V: TRBV5-1
D: TRBD2
DNA: TGCGCCAGCAGCTTGCAGGGACTAGCGGTTTACGAGCAGTACTTC
CDR3: CASSLQGLAVYEQYF

J: TRBJ1-5
size: .
V: TRBV30
D: .
DNA: TGTGCCTGGAGTGGGGCCAGAGGGAATCAGCCCCAGCATTTT
CDR3: CAWSGARGNQPQHF

J: TRBJ1-2
size: few
V: TRBV28
D: TRBD1
DNA: TGTGCCAGCAGTTCGGACAGGGCGAGGTCTACCTTC
CDR3: CASSSDRARSTF

J: TRBJ2-3
size: .
V: TRBV14
D: .
DNA: TGTGCCAGCAGCCAGGTTCTGGCCACCATATCTCCAGATACGCAGTATTTT
CDR3: CASSQVLATISPDTQYF

J: TRBJ2-6
size: .
V: TRBV7-3
D: TRBD1
DNA: TGTGCCAGCAGCTTAATTGGACAGGGTAGGGGGGCCAACGTCCTGACTTTC
CDR3: CASSLIGQGRGANVLTF

J: TRBJ2-7
size: .
V: TRBV6-5
D: TRBD1
DNA: TGTGCCAGCAGTTACATCGGGACAGGGGTAAACGAGCAGTACTTC
CDR3: CASSYIGTGVNEQYF

J: TRBJ2-1
size: few
V: TRBV19
D: .
DNA: TGTGCCAGGAGACAGGCGGAGCAGTTCTTC
CDR3: CARRQAEQFF

J: TRBJ1-3
size: .
V: TRBV7-6
D: .
DNA: TGTGCCAGCAGCTTAGCGCGGGACTCACTCTCTGGAAACACCATATATTTT
CDR3: CASSLARDSLSGNTIYF

J: TRBJ2-7
size: .
V: TRBV19
D: TRBD1
DNA: TGTGCCAGTAGTATTAGGGGGCCGAACGAGCAGTACTTC
CDR3: CASSIRGPNEQYF